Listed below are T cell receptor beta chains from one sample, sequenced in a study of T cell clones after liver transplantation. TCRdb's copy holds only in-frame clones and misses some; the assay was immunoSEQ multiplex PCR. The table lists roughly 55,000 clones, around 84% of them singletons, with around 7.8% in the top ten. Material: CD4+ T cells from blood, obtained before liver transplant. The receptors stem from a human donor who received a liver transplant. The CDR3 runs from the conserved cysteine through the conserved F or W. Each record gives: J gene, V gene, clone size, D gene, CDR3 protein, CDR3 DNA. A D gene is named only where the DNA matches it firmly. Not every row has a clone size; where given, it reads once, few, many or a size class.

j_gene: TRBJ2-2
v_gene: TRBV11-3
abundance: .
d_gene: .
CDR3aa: CASSSSGATGELFF
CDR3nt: TGTGCCAGCAGCTCCTCGGGGGCGACCGGGGAGCTGTTTTTT

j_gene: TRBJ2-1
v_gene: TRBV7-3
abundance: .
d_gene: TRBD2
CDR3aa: CASSSGLAGANEQFF
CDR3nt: TGTGCCAGCAGCTCGGGACTAGCGGGAGCCAATGAGCAGTTCTTC

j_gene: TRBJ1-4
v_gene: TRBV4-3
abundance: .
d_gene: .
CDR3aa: CASSQEIDRRSQKLFF
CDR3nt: TGCGCCAGCAGCCAAGAAATTGACCGCCGCTCTCAAAAACTGTTTTTT

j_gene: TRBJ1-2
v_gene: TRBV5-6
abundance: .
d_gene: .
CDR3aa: CASSIPDGYVAF
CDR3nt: TGTGCCAGCAGCATTCCGGATGGTTATGTCGCCTTC

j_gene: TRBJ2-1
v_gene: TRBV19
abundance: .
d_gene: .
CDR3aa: CASSTQGYNEQFF
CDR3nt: TGTGCCAGTAGTACACAGGGTTACAATGAGCAGTTCTTC

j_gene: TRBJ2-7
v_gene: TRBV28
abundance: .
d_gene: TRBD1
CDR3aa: CASSSTGQLEQYF
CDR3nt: TGTGCCAGCAGTTCCACGGGACAGTTAGAGCAGTACTTC

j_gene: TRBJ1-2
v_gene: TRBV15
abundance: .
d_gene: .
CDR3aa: CATSRDGAQLYGYTF
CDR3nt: TGTGCCACCAGCAGAGATGGGGCGCAACTCTATGGCTACACCTTC

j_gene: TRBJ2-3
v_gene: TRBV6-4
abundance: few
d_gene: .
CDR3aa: CASSESGSTDTQYF
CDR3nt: TGTGCCAGCAGTGAATCTGGTAGCACAGATACGCAGTATTTT

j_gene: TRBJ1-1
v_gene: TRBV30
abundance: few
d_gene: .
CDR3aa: CAWKTGGEAFF
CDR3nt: TGTGCCTGGAAGACAGGCGGGGAAGCTTTCTTT

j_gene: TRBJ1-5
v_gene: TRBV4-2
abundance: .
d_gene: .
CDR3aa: CASSQEVVLWLPDQPQHF
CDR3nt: TGTGCCAGCAGCCAAGAGGTGGTCTTGTGGCTACCCGATCAGCCCCAGCATTTT

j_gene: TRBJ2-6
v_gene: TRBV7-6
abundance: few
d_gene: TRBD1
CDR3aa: CASSPTGVLSGANVLTF
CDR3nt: TGTGCCAGCAGCCCGACAGGGGTCCTCTCTGGGGCCAACGTCCTGACTTTC

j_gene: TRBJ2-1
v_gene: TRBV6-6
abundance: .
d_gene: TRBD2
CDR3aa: CASSSLTSGENEQFF
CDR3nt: TGTGCCAGCAGTTCTCTGACTAGCGGGGAAAATGAGCAGTTCTTC

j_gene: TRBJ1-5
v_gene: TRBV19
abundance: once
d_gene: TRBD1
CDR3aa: CASSQTGAGQPQHF
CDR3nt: TGTGCCAGTAGTCAGACAGGGGCGGGACAGCCCCAGCATTTT

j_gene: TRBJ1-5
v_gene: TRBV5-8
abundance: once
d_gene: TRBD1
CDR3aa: CASSLARTGANQPQHF
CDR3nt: TGTGCCAGCAGCTTGGCCAGGACAGGGGCCAATCAGCCCCAGCATTTT

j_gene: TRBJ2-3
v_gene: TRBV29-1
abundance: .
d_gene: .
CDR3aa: CSVTGTDTQYF
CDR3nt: TGCAGCGTAACGGGCACAGATACGCAGTATTTT

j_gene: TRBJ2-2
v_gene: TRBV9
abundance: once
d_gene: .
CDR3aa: CASSADVTGELFF
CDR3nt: TGTGCCAGCAGTGCGGACGTCACCGGGGAGCTGTTTTTT

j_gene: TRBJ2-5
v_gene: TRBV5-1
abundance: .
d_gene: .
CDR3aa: CASSLYPDGETQYF
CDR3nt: TGCGCCAGCAGCCTGTATCCGGACGGGGAGACCCAGTACTTC

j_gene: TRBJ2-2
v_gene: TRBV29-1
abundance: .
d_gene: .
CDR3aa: CSVLEGQTVSKAGELFF
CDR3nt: TGCAGCGTTTTGGAGGGACAGACGGTTTCGAAGGCCGGGGAGCTGTTTTTT

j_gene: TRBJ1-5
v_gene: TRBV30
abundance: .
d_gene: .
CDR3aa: CAWSLAAHQPQHF
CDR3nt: TGTGCCTGGAGTCTGGCAGCCCATCAGCCCCAGCATTTT

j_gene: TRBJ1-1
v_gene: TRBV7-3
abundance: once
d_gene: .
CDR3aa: CASSLRGDTEAFF
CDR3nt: TGTGCCAGCAGCTTAAGGGGGGACACTGAAGCTTTCTTT

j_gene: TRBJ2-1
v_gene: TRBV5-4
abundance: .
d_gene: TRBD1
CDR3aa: CASSLAAPGQGRNEQFF
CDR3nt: TGTGCCAGCAGCTTGGCTGCCCCGGGACAGGGCCGCAATGAGCAGTTCTTC

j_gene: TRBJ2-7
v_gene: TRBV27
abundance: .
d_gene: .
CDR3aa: CASSPIRQDSSYEQYF
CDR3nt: TGTGCCAGCAGTCCGATCCGACAGGATAGCTCCTACGAGCAGTACTTC

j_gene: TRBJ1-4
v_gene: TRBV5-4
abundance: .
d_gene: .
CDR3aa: CASSSYRTEGEKLFF
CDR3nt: TGTGCCAGCAGCAGTTACAGGACGGAGGGTGAAAAACTGTTTTTT

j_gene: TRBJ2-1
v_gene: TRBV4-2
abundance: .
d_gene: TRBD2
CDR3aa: CASSQEGGLAGERYNEQFF
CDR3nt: TGTGCCAGCAGCCAAGAAGGGGGACTAGCGGGAGAGAGGTACAATGAGCAGTTCTTC

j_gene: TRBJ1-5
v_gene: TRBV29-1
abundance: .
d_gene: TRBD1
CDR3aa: CSVGQGEGQPQHF
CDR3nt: TGCAGCGTTGGTCAGGGGGAGGGTCAGCCCCAGCATTTT

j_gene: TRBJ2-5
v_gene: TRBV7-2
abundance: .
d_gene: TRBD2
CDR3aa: CASSLVGGGVGETQYF
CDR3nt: TGTGCCAGCAGCTTAGTTGGCGGGGGGGTAGGAGAGACCCAGTACTTC

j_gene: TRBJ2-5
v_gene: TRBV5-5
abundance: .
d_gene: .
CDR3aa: CASSASSQNQETQYF
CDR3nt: TGTGCCAGCAGCGCGTCGTCCCAGAATCAAGAGACCCAGTACTTC

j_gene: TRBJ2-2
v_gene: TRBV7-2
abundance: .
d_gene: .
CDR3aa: CASSLRQGTDTGELFF
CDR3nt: TGTGCCAGCAGCTTGCGGCAGGGAACCGATACCGGGGAGCTGTTTTTT

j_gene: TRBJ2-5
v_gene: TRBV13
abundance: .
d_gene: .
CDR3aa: CASSSPGILETQYF
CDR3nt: TGTGCCAGCAGCTCCCCCGGGATTTTAGAGACCCAGTACTTC

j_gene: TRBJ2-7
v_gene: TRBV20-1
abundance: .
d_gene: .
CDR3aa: CSASTGYEQYF
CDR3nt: TGCAGTGCTAGTACGGGATACGAGCAGTACTTC

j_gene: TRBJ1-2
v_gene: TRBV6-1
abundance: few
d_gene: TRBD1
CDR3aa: CASGASPDRVDGYTF
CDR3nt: TGTGCCAGCGGGGCCAGCCCGGACAGGGTTGATGGCTACACCTTC

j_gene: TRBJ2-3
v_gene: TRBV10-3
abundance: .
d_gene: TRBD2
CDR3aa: CAISVAGGVTDTQYF
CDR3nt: TGTGCCATCAGTGTAGCGGGGGGGGTGACAGATACGCAGTATTTT

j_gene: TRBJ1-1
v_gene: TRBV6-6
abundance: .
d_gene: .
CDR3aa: CASSYTEAFF
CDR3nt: TGTGCCAGCAGTTACACTGAAGCTTTCTTT

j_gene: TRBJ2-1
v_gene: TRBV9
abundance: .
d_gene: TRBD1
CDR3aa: CASSPGQGTLNEQFF
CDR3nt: TGTGCCAGCAGCCCCGGACAGGGTACCCTCAATGAGCAGTTCTTC

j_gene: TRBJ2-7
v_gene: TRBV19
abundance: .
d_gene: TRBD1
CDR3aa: CASSIDRTGLYEQYF
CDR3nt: TGTGCCAGTAGTATAGATCGGACAGGGCTCTACGAGCAGTACTTC

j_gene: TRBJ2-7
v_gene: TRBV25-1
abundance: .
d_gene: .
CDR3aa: CASSDGQTKTYEQYF
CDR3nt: TGTGCCAGCAGTGACGGGCAGACCAAGACCTACGAGCAGTACTTC

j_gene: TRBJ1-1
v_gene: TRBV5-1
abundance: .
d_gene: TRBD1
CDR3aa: CASSLDRTGLTEAFF
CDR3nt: TGCGCCAGCAGCCTGGATAGGACAGGACTCACTGAAGCTTTCTTT

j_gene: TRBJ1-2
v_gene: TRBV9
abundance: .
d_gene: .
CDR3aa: CASSVTQANYGYTF
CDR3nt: TGTGCCAGCAGCGTAACACAGGCTAACTATGGCTACACCTTC

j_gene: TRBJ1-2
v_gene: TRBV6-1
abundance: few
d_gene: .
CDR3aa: CASSEGQDAIYGYTF
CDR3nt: TGTGCCAGCAGTGAAGGTCAGGACGCTATATATGGCTACACCTTC

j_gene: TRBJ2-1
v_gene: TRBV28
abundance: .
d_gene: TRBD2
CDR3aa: CASSLGPGLADNEQFF
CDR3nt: TGTGCCAGCAGTTTAGGGCCGGGACTAGCGGACAATGAGCAGTTCTTC

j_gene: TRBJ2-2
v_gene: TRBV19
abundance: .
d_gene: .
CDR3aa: CASSIRKGGGAGELFF
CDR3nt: TGTGCCAGTAGTATACGGAAGGGGGGAGGCGCCGGGGAGCTGTTTTTT

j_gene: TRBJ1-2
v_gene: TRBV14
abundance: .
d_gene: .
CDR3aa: CASSQDSQGIGYTF
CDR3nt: TGTGCCAGCAGCCAAGATTCACAGGGCATTGGCTACACCTTC

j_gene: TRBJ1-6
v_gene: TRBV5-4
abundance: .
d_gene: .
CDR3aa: CASSRDDRLSSPLHF
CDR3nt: TGTGCCAGCAGCCGGGACGACAGATTAAGTTCACCCCTCCACTTT

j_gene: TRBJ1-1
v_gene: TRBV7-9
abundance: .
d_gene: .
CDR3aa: CASSSTGTHREAFF
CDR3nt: TGTGCCAGCAGCTCCACCGGGACCCACCGGGAAGCTTTCTTT

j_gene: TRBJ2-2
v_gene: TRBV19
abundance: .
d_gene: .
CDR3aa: CASHGREHGELFF
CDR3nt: TGTGCCAGTCACGGCAGGGAGCACGGGGAGCTGTTTTTT

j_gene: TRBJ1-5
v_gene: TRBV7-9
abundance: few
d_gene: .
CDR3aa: CASSFTSNQPQHF
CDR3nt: TGTGCCAGCAGCTTTACCTCTAATCAGCCCCAGCATTTT

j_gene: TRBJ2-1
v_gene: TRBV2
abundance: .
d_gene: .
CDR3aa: CASRRGGNEQFF
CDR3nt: TGTGCCAGCAGAAGAGGAGGGAATGAGCAGTTCTTC

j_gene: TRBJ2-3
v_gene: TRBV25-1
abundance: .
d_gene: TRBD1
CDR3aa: CASSGTGVDTQYF
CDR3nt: TGTGCCAGCAGCGGGACAGGGGTAGATACGCAGTATTTT

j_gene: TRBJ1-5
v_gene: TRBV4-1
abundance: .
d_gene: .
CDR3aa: CASSQDRGGSLNQPQHF
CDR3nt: TGCGCCAGCAGCCAAGATCGGGGGGGGTCCCTTAATCAGCCCCAGCATTTT

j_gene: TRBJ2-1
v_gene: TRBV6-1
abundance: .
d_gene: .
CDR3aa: CATTPKRLHNEQFF
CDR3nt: TGTGCCACCACCCCAAAGCGACTCCACAATGAGCAGTTCTTC

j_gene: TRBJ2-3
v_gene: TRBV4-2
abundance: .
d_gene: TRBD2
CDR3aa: CASSPSLFSAGVTSTDTQYF
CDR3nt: TGTGCCAGCAGCCCATCTTTGTTTTCCGCGGGGGTAACTAGCACAGATACGCAGTATTTT

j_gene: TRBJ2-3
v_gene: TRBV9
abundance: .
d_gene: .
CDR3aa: CASSPLRSDTQYF
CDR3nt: TGTGCCAGCAGCCCTCTCCGGTCAGATACGCAGTATTTT

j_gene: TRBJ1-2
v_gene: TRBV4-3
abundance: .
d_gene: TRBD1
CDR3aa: CASSPAWTGADYGYTF
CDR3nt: TGCGCCAGCAGCCCAGCCTGGACAGGGGCAGACTATGGCTACACCTTC